This T cell receptor (beta chain) was sequenced during a study of early T cells in non-severe SARS-CoV-2 infection. A single record per CDR3 protein comes from TCRdb applying MiXCR to the 5' RACE reads. The sample has 35,000 to 40,000 distinct CDR3 sequences, 5.8% seen once. Germline lookup yields CDR1 MNHNY and CDR2 SVGAGI (reference sequence). The CDR3 runs 14 residues. The V end was cut by 7 bases, the J end by 7 bases, with 16 bases between. Sequenced input: whole blood. The receptor was derived from an adult who was a healthcare worker with PCR-confirmed SARS-CoV-2 infection or an uninfected control (not recorded which). This rearrangement joins TRBV6-6 to TRBJ1-4, with D uncertain. The CDR3 loop is CASKTDSLGEKLFF. As DNA, the CDR3 is TGTGCCAGCAAGACCGACTCCCTTGGTGAAAAACTGTTTTTT.